One and the same sample provided the 14 T cell receptor beta chains below, sequenced in a study of blood T cell repertoires in COVID-19. Here immunoSEQ multiplex PCR was the method, and the copy in TCRdb shows in-frame clones only, minus some. The sample shows more than 55,000 clones, 80% to 90% of them seen only once. Specimen: peripheral blood. These TCRs come from a woman of 80 years or more with acute or convalescent COVID-19.

CDR3 bases: TGTGCCAGCAGCGTTTGGCGGGGGTCTACCACAGATACGCAGTATTTT. It encodes CASSVWRGSTTDTQYF. The chain joins TRBV7-9 to TRBJ2-3; 7 bases are shared with TRBD2. This CDR3 has 16 amino acids. Germline V CDR1 and CDR2: SEHNR, FQNEAQ (reference sequence). J was trimmed by 2 bases and V by 5 bases; bases with no gene match: 10.

The V and J genes are TRBV7-9 and TRBJ1-3; the D gene is possibly TRBD1 (6 bases). Per the germline V gene, CDR1 is SEHNR and CDR2 is FQNEAQ (reference sequence). The V end lost 7 bases, the J end lost 4 bases, and 14 bases lay between the germline ends. The CDR3 is 14 residues long. The CDR3 region is CASTPSGGGNTIYF. The CDR3 DNA reads TGTGCCAGCACCCCCTCGGGGGGCGGAAACACCATATATTTT.

The chain employs TRBV5-1 and TRBJ2-7; 8 nucleotides match TRBD2. Germline-derived CDR1 and CDR2 are SGHRS and YFSETQ. The CDR3 runs 14 residues. The junction had 2 bases not matched to a gene; V was cut back by 1 base and J by 2 bases. The CDR3, as DNA: TGCGCCAGCAGCTTGCGACTAGCGACCTACGAGCAGTACTTC. This translates into CASSLRLATYEQYF.

The chain uses TRBV9 and TRBJ1-1, with D possibly matching TRBD1 (6 bases). V was shortened by 4 bases and J by 1 base, with 8 bases between the two germline ends. The germline gives CDR1 SGDLS, CDR2 YYNGEE. The CDR3 spans 13 residues. Written as DNA, the CDR3 is TGTGCCAGCAGCACACAGGGGAACACTGAAGCTTTCTTT. Its protein is CASSTQGNTEAFF.

The rearrangement joins TRBV12-3 or TRBV12-4 to TRBJ1-1, with TRBD1 as a possible D gene (6 bases). The V end was cut by 4 bases, the J end by 1 base, with 7 bases between. This CDR3 region has 13 residues. CDR3 loop: CASSSQGNTEAFF. CDR3 sequence (DNA): TGTGCCAGCAGTTCACAGGGGAACACTGAAGCTTTCTTT.

This clone was recorded once. The chain combines TRBV6-5 with TRBJ2-7; a weak D match, TRBD1 (6 bases). Germline values: CDR1 MNHEY, CDR2 SVGAGI. There are 13 residues in the CDR3. The V and J ends lost 6 bases and 3 bases respectively, with 12 bases between them. Written as DNA, the CDR3 is TGTGCCAGCAGGGGGCAGGGGTTCTACGAGCAGTACTTC. Residues: CASRGQGFYEQYF.

The chain carries TRBV15 and TRBJ2-2, with D perhaps matching TRBD2 (6 bases). The CDR3 is 15 amino acids. Trimming cost V 6 bases and J 7 bases, with 18 bases left between them. Germline CDR1 and CDR2: LNHNV and YYDKDF (reference sequence). CDR3 in amino acids: CATRGKIGGNGELFF. The CDR3, as DNA: TGTGCCACCAGGGGAAAGATTGGAGGGAACGGGGAGCTGTTTTTT.

The V call is TRBV5-4, the J call TRBJ1-6; 10 bases match TRBD1. CDR3 size: 17 residues. The V gene's germline CDR1 is SGHNT and CDR2 YYREEE (reference sequence). After removal of 4 bases from V and 0 bases from J, the junction contained 4 bases not matched to a gene. CDR3 protein: CASSPRTGGSYNSPLHF. The CDR3 bases are TGTGCCAGCAGCCCTAGGACAGGGGGCTCCTATAATTCACCCCTCCACTTT.

This clone was seen just once. The gene calls are TRBV2 and TRBJ2-1, with D maybe TRBD2 (6 bases). Trimming shortened V by 6 bases and J by 10 bases, and 19 bases separated the two germline ends. Germline loops: CDR1 SNHLY, CDR2 FYNNEI. This CDR3 is built from 14 residues. The CDR3 protein is CASSGPDSGQEQFF. In DNA, the CDR3 is TGTGCCAGCAGCGGACCCGACAGCGGGCAGGAGCAGTTCTTC. Drawing the rest from reference TRBV2 and TRBJ2-1, the complete variable domain is EPEVTQTPSHQVTQMGQEVILRCVPISNHLYFYWYRQILGQKVEFLVSFYNNEISEKSEIFDDQFSVERPDGSNFTLKIRSTKLEDSAMYFCASSGPDSGQEQFFGPGTRLTVL.

The chain carries TRBV12-3 or TRBV12-4 and TRBJ1-5; D remains unclear. There are 13 residues in the CDR3. The ends were cut back, 4 bases at V and 7 bases at J, with 11 bases in the middle. In DNA form, the CDR3 reads TGTGCCAGCAGTTCGTACTACGGCCAGCCCCAGCATTTT. Encoded protein: CASSSYYGQPQHF.

The chain uses TRBV6-2 or TRBV6-3 and TRBJ1-5; D unclear. The germline V gene encodes CDR1 MNHEY and CDR2 SVGEGT. Trimming cost V 6 bases and J 4 bases, with 22 bases left between them. This CDR3 is 17 amino acids long. The CDR3 DNA follows: TGTGCCAGCAGCCGTGTGTACGCCGCCCAGTCGAATCAGCCCCAGCATTTT. Its translation is CASSRVYAAQSNQPQHF.

The chain combines TRBV29-1 with TRBJ2-5; D unclear. V was pared by 3 bases and J by 2 bases, with 7 bases between. This CDR3 has 12 residues. Germline assignment: CDR1 SQVTM and CDR2 ANQGSEA. Here the CDR3 reads CSVEGKQETQYF. The CDR3 region has the DNA TGCAGCGTTGAGGGCAAGCAAGAGACCCAGTACTTC.

V is TRBV19 and J is TRBJ1-1, with 10 bases fitting TRBD1. The CDR3 is made up of 15 amino acids. Per germline, CDR1 LNHDA and CDR2 SQIVND (reference sequence). V dropped 4 bases and J dropped 4; count of bases not matched to a gene: 6. The CDR3 bases are TGTGCCAGTAGTACGACAGGGGGCAGGGGCACTGAAGCTTTCTTT. Amino acids: CASSTTGGRGTEAFF.

The chain uses TRBV6-1 and TRBJ1-3; D is undetermined. V lost 0 bases to trimming and J lost 0 bases, with 18 bases between them. CDR3 length: 19 amino acids. From germline, CDR1 is MNHNS and CDR2 SASEGT. The CDR3 reads CASSEATRVELFSGNTIYF. The CDR3 nucleotides are TGTGCCAGCAGTGAAGCCACTAGGGTGGAGCTTTTCTCTGGAAACACCATATATTTT.